The 20 T cell receptor beta chains presented below share a single source sample, sequenced in a study of neurological immune-mediated disorders. Via MiXCR, TCRdb re-called the 5' RACE reads, giving one row per CDR3 protein. This sample has about 55,000 distinct CDR3 sequences, with 4% found just once. Sequencing was performed on CD4+ T cells from blood. The receptors shown here come from a woman in her thirties or forties with multiple sclerosis.

This clonotype occurred many times. This chain uses TRBV5-1 with TRBJ1-2, with D possibly matching TRBD1 (5 bases). The CDR3 is 13 residues long. The germline V gene has CDR1 SGHRS and CDR2 YFSETQ. V was trimmed by 2 bases and J by 3 bases, leaving 8 bases between them. CDR3 amino acids: CASSFGGDYGYTF. The CDR3 DNA follows: TGCGCCAGCAGCTTTGGGGGGGACTATGGCTACACCTTC. Looking up the rest from reference TRBV5-1 and TRBJ1-2 gives the full variable domain: KAGVTQTPRYLIKTRGQQVTLSCSPISGHRSVSWYQQTPGQGLQFLFEYFSETQRNKGNFPGRFSGRQFSNSRSEMNVSTLELGDSALYLCASSFGGDYGYTFGSGTRLTVV.

In this sample, this clonotype turned up many times. This sequence joins TRBV4-2 and TRBJ2-3; no firm D call. V was cut by 1 base and J by 0 bases, with 2 bases left in between. Germline lookup yields CDR1 LGHNA and CDR2 YNFKEQ. The CDR3 has 13 residues. CDR3 DNA: TGTGCCAGCAGCCAAGTTAGCACAGATACGCAGTATTTT. This codes for CASSQVSTDTQYF.

This clonotype was observed at least ten times. This chain uses TRBV18 with TRBJ2-1; D is possibly TRBD2 (6 bases). The CDR3 sequence is 16 residues long. CDR1 is KGHSH and CDR2 is LQKENI in the germline V gene. V dropped 3 bases and J dropped 0 bases, with 12 bases sitting between them. The CDR3 coding sequence is TGTGCCAGCTCACCCGGGGGACGGAGCTCCTACAATGAGCAGTTCTTC. Translating gives CASSPGGRSSYNEQFF.

This clonotype was detected ten times or more. The chain uses TRBV3-1 and TRBJ2-3, with TRBD2 identical over 9 bases. J lost 1 base, V lost 8 bases, and 4 bases had no gene match. Germline loops: CDR1 LGHDT, CDR2 YNNKEL (reference sequence). The CDR3 consists of 14 residues. The CDR3 protein is CASERGDRTDTQYF. DNA of the CDR3: TGTGCCAGCGAGCGGGGGGATCGCACAGATACGCAGTATTTT.

This clonotype appeared many times. This chain joins TRBV5-1 and TRBJ2-3; D call uncertain. The CDR3 consists of 13 residues. Germline CDR1 is SGHRS and CDR2 is YFSETQ. The ends were cut back, 5 bases at V and 6 bases at J, with 13 bases in the middle. The chain's CDR3 is CASRRGSEDTQYF. CDR3 nucleotides: TGCGCCAGCAGGCGCGGAAGTGAGGATACGCAGTATTTT.

This clonotype was found many times. The V call is TRBV5-1, the J call TRBJ2-3; 9 bases line up with TRBD1. CDR1 is SGHRS and CDR2 is YFSETQ in the germline V gene. V was clipped by 2 bases and J by 3 bases; unmatched bases: 4. The CDR3 runs to 15 residues. In nucleotides, the CDR3 is TGCGCCAGCAGCTTCCGGACAGGGGAGACAGATACGCAGTATTTT. It is translated as CASSFRTGETDTQYF.

This clonotype occurred many times. The V gene is TRBV4-1, the J gene TRBJ2-6; tentatively, D is TRBD2 (6 bases). This CDR3 spans 17 amino acids. V was shortened by 0 bases and J by 1 base, with 10 bases between the two germline ends. Germline CDR1 MGHRA, CDR2 YSYEKL. Here the CDR3 DNA reads TGCGCCAGCAGCCAAGATCCAGGAGGGTCTGGGGCCAACGTCCTGACTTTC. This codes for CASSQDPGGSGANVLTF.

This clonotype has at least ten counts. This chain connects TRBV5-6 to TRBJ2-2; TRBD1 matches 8 bases. Losses at the gene ends were 1 base for V and 1 base for J; bases not matched to a gene: 6. Germline V gene lookup returns CDR1 SGHDT and CDR2 YYEEEE. The CDR3 length is 17 residues. The CDR3 sequence: CASSLFPGGRNTGELFF. The CDR3 DNA sequence: TGTGCCAGCAGCTTGTTCCCAGGGGGCCGGAACACCGGGGAGCTGTTTTTT.

This clonotype came up many times. This chain joins TRBV5-1 and TRBJ2-5; D might be TRBD1 or TRBD2, each matching 6 bases. Germline V lookup: CDR1 SGHRS, CDR2 YFSETQ. V was pared by 3 bases and J by 4 bases, with 25 bases between. The CDR3 covers 18 residues. CDR3 nucleotide sequence: TGCGCCAGCAGCTCACCTAGAGGGAGCGTACAGGGAGGAGAGACCCAGTACTTC. Protein: CASSSPRGSVQGGETQYF.

In its sample, this clonotype was seen many times. The chain links TRBV20-1 to TRBJ1-1; D is unresolved. This CDR3 region has 14 residues. Germline V lookup: CDR1 DFQATT, CDR2 SNEGSKA (reference sequence). The V and J ends lost 3 bases and 0 bases respectively, with 11 bases between them. The CDR3 nucleotides read TGCAGTGCTAGCCCCGCCGGAATGAACACTGAAGCTTTCTTT. Its translation is CSASPAGMNTEAFF.

There are many counts of this clonotype. The J gene is TRBJ1-6, the V gene TRBV20-1; tentatively, D is TRBD1 (6 bases). The V gene's germline CDR1 is DFQATT and CDR2 SNEGSKA (reference sequence). The V end was cut by 6 bases, the J end by 1 base, with 16 bases between. The CDR3 loop spans 16 amino acids. CDR3 protein: CSAQRGSGSYNSPLHF. DNA for the CDR3: TGCAGTGCCCAGAGGGGGTCGGGGTCCTATAATTCACCCCTCCACTTT.

This clonotype was seen ten or more times. The chain uses TRBV2 and TRBJ1-3; TRBD1 is a possible D gene (6 bases). Germline CDR1 SNHLY, CDR2 FYNNEI. Trimming took off 2 bases at V and 4 bases at J, with 9 bases between the two ends. The CDR3 has 14 residues. In DNA, the CDR3 is TGTGCCAGCAGTGAAAACAGGGCCGGAAACACCATATATTTT. It codes for CASSENRAGNTIYF.

This clonotype was observed at least ten times. This chain joins TRBV20-1 and TRBJ2-1; D is possibly TRBD2 (6 bases). The CDR3 has 15 residues. V shed 0 bases and J shed 9 bases, with 18 bases lying between them. Germline assignment: CDR1 DFQATT and CDR2 SNEGSKA (reference sequence). The CDR3 nucleotides read TGCAGTGCTAGAGATCCGGCGGGGCCCCGGGGTGAGCAGTTCTTC. This codes for CSARDPAGPRGEQFF.

This clonotype was recorded many times. This chain connects TRBV5-1 to TRBJ2-3; D remains ambiguous. Trimming removed 0 bases at V and 1 base at J, with 12 bases between. The CDR3 length is 16 residues. Looked up from germline, CDR1 is SGHRS and CDR2 is YFSETQ. CDR3 in amino acids: CASSLAQALGTDTQYF. For the CDR3, the DNA is TGCGCCAGCAGCTTGGCCCAAGCCCTTGGCACAGATACGCAGTATTTT.

This clonotype occurred many times. The V gene is TRBV3-1, the J gene TRBJ2-1, with 10 bases fitting TRBD2. Trimming at V came to 1 base and at J to 4 bases, leaving 7 bases not matched to a gene. The germline CDR1 and CDR2 sequences are LGHDT and YNNKEL (reference sequence). CDR3 length equals 17 residues. The CDR3 here is CASSQGVAGGYYNEQFF. The DNA of the CDR3 is TGTGCCAGCAGCCAAGGAGTAGCGGGGGGATATTACAATGAGCAGTTCTTC.

This clonotype was recorded many times. V usage is TRBV19 and J usage is TRBJ2-3; no firm D call. There are 13 residues in the CDR3. Germline CDR1 LNHDA, CDR2 SQIVND (reference sequence). V was cut by 10 bases and J by 4 bases, with 15 bases left in between. This CDR3 is CATRYRPADTQYF. In nucleotides, the CDR3 is TGTGCCACCCGATATCGGCCAGCAGATACGCAGTATTTT.

This clonotype was seen at least ten times. The rearrangement joins TRBV7-9 to TRBJ2-1; 11 positions agree with TRBD1. V shed 5 bases and J 7 bases; nucleotides not matched to a gene: 13. This CDR3 region has 17 residues. From germline, CDR1 is SEHNR and CDR2 FQNEAQ (reference sequence). CDR3 region: CASSPIPGQGVWNEQFF. DNA of the CDR3: TGTGCCAGCAGCCCCATCCCGGGACAGGGGGTTTGGAATGAGCAGTTCTTC.

This clonotype was observed many times. This chain connects TRBV24-1 to TRBJ2-7, with TRBD1 identical over 9 bases. V shed 3 bases and J 5 bases; nucleotides not matched to a gene: 7. This CDR3 region has 15 residues. Germline V CDR1 and CDR2: KGHDR, SFDVKD. CDR3 coding DNA: TGTGCCACCAGTGATGCCGGGACAGGGTCAAACGAGCAGTACTTC. It is translated as CATSDAGTGSNEQYF.

This clonotype appeared many times. V usage is TRBV10-3 and J usage is TRBJ1-5; D may be TRBD1 (6 bases). CDR1 is ENHRY and CDR2 is SYGVKD in the germline V gene. V lost 2 bases, J lost 6 bases, and 14 bases lay in between. This CDR3 has 15 residues. CDR3 region: CAISEPNRVGQPQHF. The CDR3 DNA is TGTGCCATCAGTGAGCCGAACAGGGTTGGTCAGCCCCAGCATTTT.

This clonotype was seen many times. The chain is built from TRBV5-1 and TRBJ2-2; 8 nucleotides agree with TRBD1. Germline V gene data show CDR1 as SGHRS and CDR2 as YFSETQ. There are 15 residues in the CDR3. V was clipped by 4 bases and J by 4 bases; unmatched bases: 6. The CDR3: CASSPRTGSTGELFF. For the CDR3, the DNA is TGCGCCAGCAGCCCCCGGACAGGGAGCACCGGGGAGCTGTTTTTT.